A single sample is the source of the 3 T cell receptor beta chains below, sequenced in a study of OX40 agonist ivuxolimab in advanced cancers. Profiled with immunoSEQ multiplex PCR; TCRdb holds only in-frame clones, not every one. There are around 70,000 clones in the sample; about 94% occur only once, and approximately 8% lies in the top ten. The source material was CD4+ or CD8+ T cells sorted from blood, sampled in a trial of the OX40 agonist ivuxolimab. These receptors came from an adult with an advanced solid tumor such as melanoma, head and neck, liver or kidney cancer.

J is TRBJ2-3 and V is TRBV27; D gene unclear. The CDR3 runs to 12 residues. Germline V gene data show CDR1 as MNHEY and CDR2 as SMNVEV (reference sequence). V was pared by 5 bases and J by 2 bases, with 5 bases between. CDR3 bases: TGTGCCAGCAGTATACCCACAGATACGCAGTATTTT. This translates into CASSIPTDTQYF.

The chain carries TRBV2 and TRBJ2-6, with D possibly being TRBD1 (5 bases). Trimming took off 7 bases at V and 1 base at J, with 23 bases between the two ends. The CDR3 is made up of 19 amino acids. Germline loops: CDR1 SNHLY, CDR2 FYNNEI. The CDR3 bases are TGTGCCAGCAAGGAGTCATCAGGGATTGGTCTTTCTGGGGCCAACGTCCTGACTTTC. It translates to CASKESSGIGLSGANVLTF.

The V gene is TRBV7-9, the J gene TRBJ1-1, with D possibly TRBD1 on 6 matching bases. V lost 5 bases and J 3 bases, leaving 13 bases between the germline ends. Germline V lookup: CDR1 SEHNR, CDR2 FQNEAQ (reference sequence). CDR3 length: 14 amino acids. CDR3 sequence (DNA): TGTGCCAGCAGCCCCCGGGACACCTACACTGAAGCTTTCTTT. Protein: CASSPRDTYTEAFF.